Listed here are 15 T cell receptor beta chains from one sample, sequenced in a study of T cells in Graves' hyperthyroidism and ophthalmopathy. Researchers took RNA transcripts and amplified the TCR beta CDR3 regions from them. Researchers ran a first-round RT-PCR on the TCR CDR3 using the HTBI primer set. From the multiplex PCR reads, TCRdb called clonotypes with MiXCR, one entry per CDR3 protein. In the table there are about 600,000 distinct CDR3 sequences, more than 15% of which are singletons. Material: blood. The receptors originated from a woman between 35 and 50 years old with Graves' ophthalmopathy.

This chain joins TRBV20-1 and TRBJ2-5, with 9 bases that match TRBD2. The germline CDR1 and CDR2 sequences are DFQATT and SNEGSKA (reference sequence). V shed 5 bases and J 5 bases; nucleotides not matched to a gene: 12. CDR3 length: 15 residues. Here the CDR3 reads CSAPPLAGGGETQYF. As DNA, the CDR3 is TGCAGTGCTCCCCCCCTCGCGGGAGGGGGGGAGACCCAGTACTTC.

The CDR3 protein is CASSLWVVYPFNNSPLHF. The CDR3 bases are TGTGCCAGCAGTTTATGGGTTGTTTATCCTTTCAATAATTCACCCCTCCACTTT. The chain carries TRBV12-3 or TRBV12-4 and TRBJ1-6; D is unclear. Trimming cost V 2 bases and J 5 bases, with 19 bases left between them. The CDR3 runs 18 residues.

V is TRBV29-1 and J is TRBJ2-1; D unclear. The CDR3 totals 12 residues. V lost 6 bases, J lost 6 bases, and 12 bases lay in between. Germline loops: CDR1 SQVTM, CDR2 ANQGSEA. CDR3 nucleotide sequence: TGCAGCGTAAAACAGCCGTCCAATGAGCAGTTCTTC. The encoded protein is CSVKQPSNEQFF.

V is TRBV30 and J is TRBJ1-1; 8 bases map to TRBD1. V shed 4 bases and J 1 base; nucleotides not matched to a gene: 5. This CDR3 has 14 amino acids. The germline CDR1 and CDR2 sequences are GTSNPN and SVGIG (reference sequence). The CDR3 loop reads CAWTPGQGNTEAFF. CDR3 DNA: TGTGCCTGGACACCTGGACAGGGGAACACTGAAGCTTTCTTT.

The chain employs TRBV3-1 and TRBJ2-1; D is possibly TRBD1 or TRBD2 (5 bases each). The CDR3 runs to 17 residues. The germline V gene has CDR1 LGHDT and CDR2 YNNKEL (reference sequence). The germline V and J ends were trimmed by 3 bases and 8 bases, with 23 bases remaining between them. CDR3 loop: CASSHYSTTEGLDEQFF. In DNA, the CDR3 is TGTGCCAGCAGCCACTATTCGACCACCGAGGGGTTAGATGAGCAGTTCTTC.

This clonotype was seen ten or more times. Written as DNA, the CDR3 is TGTGCCAGCAGTTACTCTGACAGGGGGCGCGAGCAGTACTTC. Its protein is CASSYSDRGREQYF. The chain uses TRBV6-5 and TRBJ2-7; 10 bases align to TRBD1. The CDR3 contains 14 residues. In germline, CDR1 is MNHEY, CDR2 SVGAGI. V lost 0 bases, J lost 6 bases, and 2 bases stayed unmatched.

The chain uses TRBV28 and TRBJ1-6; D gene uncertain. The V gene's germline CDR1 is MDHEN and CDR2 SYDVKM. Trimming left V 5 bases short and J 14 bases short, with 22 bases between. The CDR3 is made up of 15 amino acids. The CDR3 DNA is TGTGCCAGCAGTCCCATCGGGGTGTGGGGTAACGCCCTCCACTTT. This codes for CASSPIGVWGNALHF.

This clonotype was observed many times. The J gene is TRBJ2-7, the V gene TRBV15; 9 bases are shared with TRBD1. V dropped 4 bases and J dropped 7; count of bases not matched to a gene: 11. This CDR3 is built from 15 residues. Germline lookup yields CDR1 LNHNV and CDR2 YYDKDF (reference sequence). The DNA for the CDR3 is TGTGCCACCAGCACGGACAGGGGCCCGCTAATGGAGCAGTACTTC. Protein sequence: CATSTDRGPLMEQYF. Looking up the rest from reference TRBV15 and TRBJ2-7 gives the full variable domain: DAMVIQNPRYQVTQFGKPVTLSCSQTLNHNVMYWYQQKSSQAPKLLFHYYDKDFNNEADTPDNFQSRRPNTSFCFLDIRSPGLGDTAMYLCATSTDRGPLMEQYFGPGTRLTVT.

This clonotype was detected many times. The CDR3 DNA sequence: TGCAGTGCTAGAGATGGAGGGAGGTCGTCCGGGGAGCTGTTTTTT. This translates into CSARDGGRSSGELFF. The chain has TRBV20-1 and TRBJ2-2, with D possibly TRBD2 on 6 matching bases. This CDR3 region has 15 residues. V dropped 0 bases and J dropped 6 bases, with 14 bases sitting between them. Looked up from germline, CDR1 is DFQATT and CDR2 is SNEGSKA (reference sequence).

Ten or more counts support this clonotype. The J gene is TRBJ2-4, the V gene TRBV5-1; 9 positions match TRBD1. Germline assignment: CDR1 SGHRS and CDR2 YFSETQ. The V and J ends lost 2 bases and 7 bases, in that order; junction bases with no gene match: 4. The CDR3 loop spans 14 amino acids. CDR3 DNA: TGCGCCAGCAGCTTAGCCGGGACAGGGAACATTCAGTACTTC. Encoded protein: CASSLAGTGNIQYF.

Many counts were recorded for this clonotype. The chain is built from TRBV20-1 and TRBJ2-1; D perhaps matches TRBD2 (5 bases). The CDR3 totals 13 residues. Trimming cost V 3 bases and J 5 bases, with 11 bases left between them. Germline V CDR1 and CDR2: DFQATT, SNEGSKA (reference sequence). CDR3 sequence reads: CSASLAPHNEQFF. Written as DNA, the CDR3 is TGCAGTGCTAGTCTAGCCCCCCACAATGAGCAGTTCTTC.

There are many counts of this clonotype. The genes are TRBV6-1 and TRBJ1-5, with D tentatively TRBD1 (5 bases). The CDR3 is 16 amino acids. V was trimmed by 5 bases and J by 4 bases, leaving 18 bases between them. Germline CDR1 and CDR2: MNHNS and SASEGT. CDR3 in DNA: TGTGCCAGCAGTCCCGGGGGTCCCTGGTCAAATCAGCCCCAGCATTTT. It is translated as CASSPGGPWSNQPQHF.

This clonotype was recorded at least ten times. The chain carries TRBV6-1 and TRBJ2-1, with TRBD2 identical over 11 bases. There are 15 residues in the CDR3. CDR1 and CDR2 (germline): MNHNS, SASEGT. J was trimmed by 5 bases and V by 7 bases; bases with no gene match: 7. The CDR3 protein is CASTRTSGYNNEQFF. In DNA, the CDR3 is TGTGCCAGCACCAGGACTAGCGGGTACAACAATGAGCAGTTCTTC.

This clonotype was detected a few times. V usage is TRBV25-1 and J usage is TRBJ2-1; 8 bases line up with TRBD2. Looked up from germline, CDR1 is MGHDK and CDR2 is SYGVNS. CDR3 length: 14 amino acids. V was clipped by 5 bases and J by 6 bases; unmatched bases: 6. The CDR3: CASSWAGGINEQFF. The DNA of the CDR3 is TGTGCCAGCAGTTGGGCGGGAGGAATCAATGAGCAGTTCTTC.

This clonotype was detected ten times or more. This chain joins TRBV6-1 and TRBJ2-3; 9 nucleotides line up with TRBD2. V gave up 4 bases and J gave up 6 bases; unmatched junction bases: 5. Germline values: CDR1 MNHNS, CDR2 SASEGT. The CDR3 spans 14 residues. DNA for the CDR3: TGTGCCAGCAGTGTAGCGGGAGTGGAGGATACGCAGTATTTT. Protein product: CASSVAGVEDTQYF.